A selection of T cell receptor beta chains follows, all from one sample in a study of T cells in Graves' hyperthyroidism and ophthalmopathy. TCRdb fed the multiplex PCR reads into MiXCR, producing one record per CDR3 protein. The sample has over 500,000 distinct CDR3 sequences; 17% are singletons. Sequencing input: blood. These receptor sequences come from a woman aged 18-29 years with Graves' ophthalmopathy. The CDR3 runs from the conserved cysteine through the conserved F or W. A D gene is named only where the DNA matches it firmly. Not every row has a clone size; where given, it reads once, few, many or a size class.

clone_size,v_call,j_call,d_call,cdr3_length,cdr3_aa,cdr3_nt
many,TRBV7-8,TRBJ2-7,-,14,CASSFPGESYEQYF,TGTGCCAGCAGCTTCCCAGGGGAGAGCTACGAGCAGTACTTC
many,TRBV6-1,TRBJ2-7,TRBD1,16,CASTGSTGVGRNEQYF,TGTGCCAGCACCGGCTCGACAGGGGTGGGGCGAAACGAGCAGTACTTC
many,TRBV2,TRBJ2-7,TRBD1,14,CASSGQGAKYEQYF,TGTGCCAGCAGCGGACAGGGGGCGAAGTACGAGCAGTACTTC
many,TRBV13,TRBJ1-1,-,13,CASSGFGETEAFF,TGTGCCAGCAGCGGTTTCGGGGAGACTGAAGCTTTCTTT
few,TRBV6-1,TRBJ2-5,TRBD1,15,CASSDRGATQETQYF,TGTGCCAGCAGCGACAGGGGTGCCACCCAAGAGACCCAGTACTTC
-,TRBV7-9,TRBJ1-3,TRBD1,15,CASSSDRGSGNTIYF,TGTGCCAGCAGCTCCGACAGGGGCTCTGGAAACACCATATATTTT
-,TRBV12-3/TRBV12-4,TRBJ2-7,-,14,CASSSGDIIYEQYF,TGTGCCAGCAGTTCCGGGGACATAATCTACGAGCAGTACTTC
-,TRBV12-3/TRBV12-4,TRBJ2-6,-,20,CASSFRPWGRAPSGANVLTF,TGTGCCAGCAGTTTTAGGCCCTGGGGCAGGGCCCCTTCTGGGGCCAACGTCCTGACTTTC
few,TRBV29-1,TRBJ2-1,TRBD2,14,CSVEGGRSYNEQFF,TGCAGCGTTGAAGGCGGGAGGTCTTACAATGAGCAGTTCTTC
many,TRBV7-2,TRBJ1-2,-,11,CASNYREGYTF,TGTGCCAGCAACTACAGGGAGGGCTACACCTTC
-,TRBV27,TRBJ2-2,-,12,CASSIITGELFF,TGTGCCAGCTCAATTATCACCGGGGAGCTGTTTTTT
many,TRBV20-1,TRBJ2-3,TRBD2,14,CSARDIIAGDTQYF,TGCAGTGCTAGAGATATCATAGCGGGGGATACGCAGTATTTT
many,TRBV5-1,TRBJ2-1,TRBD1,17,CASSSLTGANSYNEQFF,TGCGCCAGCAGCTCCCTGACAGGGGCGAACTCCTACAATGAGCAGTTCTTC